The 32 T cell receptor beta chains below come from one sample, sequenced in a study of somatic mutations in cytotoxic T cells in rheumatoid arthritis. Assay used: immunoSEQ multiplex PCR; TCRdb lists only in-frame clones, some missing. The table shows fewer than 30,000 clones, with 82% occurring only once. The specimen was CD8+ T cells sorted from blood. The receptors come from a man in his fifties or sixties in good health.

V and J are TRBV29-1 and TRBJ2-1; D assignment may be TRBD1 or TRBD2 (6 bases each). This CDR3 comprises 12 residues. From germline, CDR1 is SQVTM and CDR2 ANQGSEA. Deletions cut 6 bases from V and 9 bases from J, with 15 bases between. CDR3 sequence reads: CSVENGGGEQFF. CDR3 DNA: TGCAGCGTAGAAAATGGAGGGGGTGAGCAGTTCTTC.

V is TRBV27 and J is TRBJ2-3; D is ambiguous. The CDR3 runs 13 residues. The V and J ends lost 5 bases and 2 bases respectively, with 8 bases between them. Germline V gene lookup returns CDR1 MNHEY and CDR2 SMNVEV (reference sequence). The chain's CDR3 is CASSLTFTDTQYF. The DNA for the CDR3 is TGTGCCAGCAGTCTTACTTTCACAGATACGCAGTATTTT.

V and J are TRBV7-9 and TRBJ2-7, with D possibly TRBD1 on 6 matching bases. CDR1 is SEHNR, CDR2 FQNEAQ, per germline (reference sequence). CDR3 length equals 14 residues. Trimming left V 2 bases short and J 2 bases short, with 10 bases between. The CDR3 sequence is CASSLRDTAYEQYF. CDR3 in DNA: TGTGCCAGCAGCTTAAGGGACACAGCCTACGAGCAGTACTTC.

This clone was seen more than once but under ten times. The chain links TRBV5-1 to TRBJ1-1; TRBD1 might be the D (5 bases). This CDR3 region has 13 residues. Trimming left V 4 bases short and J 1 base short, with 8 bases between. Germline V gene lookup returns CDR1 SGHRS and CDR2 YFSETQ. The CDR3 sequence: CASSMGPNTEAFF. CDR3 coding DNA: TGCGCCAGCAGCATGGGACCGAACACTGAAGCTTTCTTT.

This chain connects TRBV5-4 to TRBJ2-2; D call uncertain. The length of the CDR3 is 13 residues. Germline V gene data show CDR1 as SGHNT and CDR2 as YYREEE (reference sequence). V was clipped by 0 bases and J by 7 bases, with 7 bases between them. CDR3 DNA sequence: TGTGCCAGCAGCTTGGAGGTAGTCGGGGAGCTGTTTTTT. Translated, it gives CASSLEVVGELFF.

V usage is TRBV5-4 and J usage is TRBJ2-2, with D unclear. Germline CDR1 is SGHNT and CDR2 is YYREEE (reference sequence). The CDR3 extends over 12 amino acids. The V gene lost 0 bases and the J gene lost 6 bases, with 3 bases spanning the gap. CDR3 loop: CASSLEAGELFF. The CDR3 coding sequence is TGTGCCAGCAGCTTGGAAGCCGGGGAGCTGTTTTTT.

The rearrangement uses TRBV13 and TRBJ2-7, with D hard to call. V lost 0 bases and J lost 6, with 6 bases in between. The germline CDR1 and CDR2 sequences are PRHDT and FYEKMQ (reference sequence). This CDR3 region has 12 residues. This chain's CDR3 is CASSLGLLEQYF. CDR3 bases: TGTGCCAGCAGCTTAGGCCTTCTCGAGCAGTACTTC.

This chain uses TRBV7-7 with TRBJ2-1, with D possibly matching TRBD2 (5 bases). Germline assignment: CDR1 SSHAT and CDR2 FNYEAQ (reference sequence). V lost 5 bases and J lost 0, with 11 bases in between. There are 15 residues in the CDR3. This CDR3 is CASSQDLSSYNEQFF. The DNA of the CDR3 is TGTGCCAGCAGCCAGGACTTGAGCTCCTACAATGAGCAGTTCTTC.

V usage is TRBV9 and J usage is TRBJ2-1, with D maybe TRBD2 (6 bases). The CDR3 is 14 residues long. Trimming left V 4 bases short and J 5 bases short, with 13 bases between. Germline CDR1 reads SGDLS; CDR2 reads YYNGEE. CDR3 nucleotide sequence: TGTGCCAGCAGCCCCCGGGAGTTCCACAATGAGCAGTTCTTC. Its translation is CASSPREFHNEQFF.

The genes are TRBV7-9 and TRBJ2-7; a possible D gene is TRBD1 (6 bases). The CDR3 covers 13 residues. From germline, CDR1 is SEHNR and CDR2 FQNEAQ (reference sequence). Trimming took 1 base from V and 6 from J, leaving 10 bases between them. CDR3 DNA sequence: TGTGCCAGCAGCTTAGACAGGGCGGGCGAGCAGTACTTC. Protein sequence: CASSLDRAGEQYF.

V is TRBV11-1 and J is TRBJ2-7; 9 bases are a match to TRBD2. The CDR3 loop spans 18 amino acids. Losses at the gene ends were 3 bases for V and 6 bases for J; bases not matched to a gene: 18. CDR1 is SGHAT and CDR2 is FQDESV in the germline V gene (reference sequence). As DNA, the CDR3 is TGTGCCAGCAGCTTTGAGGGGACTAGCCTAACCTTACCGAGCGAGCAGTACTTC. It translates to CASSFEGTSLTLPSEQYF.

V is TRBV5-1 and J is TRBJ2-7; no clear D gene. From germline, CDR1 is SGHRS and CDR2 YFSETQ. With 1 base removed from V and 0 bases from J, the gap between germline ends came to 8 bases. CDR3 length: 14 residues. The CDR3 DNA follows: TGCGCCAGCAGCTTGAAAGCTAGCTCCTACGAGCAGTACTTC. This translates into CASSLKASSYEQYF.

The genes are TRBV19 and TRBJ1-1; unclear D gene. V was shortened by 7 bases and J by 1 base, with 13 bases between the two germline ends. The CDR3 totals 14 residues. CDR1 is LNHDA, CDR2 SQIVND, per germline (reference sequence). Here the CDR3 DNA reads TGTGCCAGTAAGATCGGAATGGGGAACACTGAAGCTTTCTTT. Translated: CASKIGMGNTEAFF.

The chain has TRBV11-3 and TRBJ2-7, with no clear D. V lost 5 bases, J lost 0 bases, and 5 bases lay in between. This CDR3 spans 12 amino acids. From germline, CDR1 is SGHNT and CDR2 YENEEA. The CDR3 loop is CASSLDSYEQYF. The CDR3 nucleotides are TGTGCCAGCAGCCTTGACTCCTACGAGCAGTACTTC.

This chain connects TRBV9 to TRBJ1-3, with a possible D match to TRBD1 (5 bases). The CDR3 sequence is 15 residues long. The germline gives CDR1 SGDLS, CDR2 YYNGEE. V lost 0 bases, J lost 3 bases, and 10 bases lay in between. The CDR3 region has the DNA TGTGCCAGCAGCGTAGTTGGCAGGGATGGAAACACCATATATTTT. Its protein is CASSVVGRDGNTIYF.

The count of this clone is one. The rearrangement links TRBV7-8 to TRBJ2-3; D not certain. The germline V gene encodes CDR1 SGHVS and CDR2 FQNEAQ. The CDR3 contains 13 residues. Trimming took off 1 base at V and 0 bases at J, with 2 bases between the two ends. The CDR3 loop reads CASSLGSTDTQYF. CDR3 DNA: TGTGCCAGCAGCTTAGGAAGCACAGATACGCAGTATTTT.

The chain uses TRBV4-2 and TRBJ2-3; 9 nucleotides line up with TRBD2. Germline V gene data show CDR1 as LGHNA and CDR2 as YNFKEQ. V trimming: 1 base; J trimming: 6 bases; junction bases outside the gene matches: 17. The CDR3 loop spans 19 amino acids. CDR3 DNA: TGTGCCAGCAGCCAAGCCCCTGAGTTAGCGGGAGAGGGGCGGGATACGCAGTATTTT. It specifies CASSQAPELAGEGRDTQYF.

This clone came up once. This chain's CDR3 is CASSEGDGNTEAFF. CDR3 DNA sequence: TGTGCCAGCAGTGAAGGCGACGGAAACACTGAAGCTTTCTTT. The V and J genes are TRBV6-1 and TRBJ1-1; D not resolved. CDR3 length: 14 residues. Trimming cost V 1 base and J 2 bases, with 8 bases left between them. Germline V gene data show CDR1 as MNHNS and CDR2 as SASEGT.

This clone has more than one count but fewer than ten. This sequence joins TRBV2 and TRBJ2-7, with D possibly being TRBD1 (5 bases). Trimming took off 4 bases at V and 0 bases at J, with 10 bases between the two ends. Germline CDR1 reads SNHLY; CDR2 reads FYNNEI. The CDR3 is 14 residues long. The CDR3 coding sequence is TGTGCCAGCAGTGCAGGTAGGGGCTCCTACGAGCAGTACTTC. The encoded protein is CASSAGRGSYEQYF.

Only one count was recorded for this clone. This chain uses TRBV10-3 with TRBJ1-1; TRBD1 might be the D (6 bases). The CDR3 runs 13 residues. V shed 2 bases and J shed 3 bases, with 7 bases lying between them. The germline V gene encodes CDR1 ENHRY and CDR2 SYGVKD. CDR3 sequence reads: CAISENRDTEAFF. Written as DNA, the CDR3 is TGTGCCATCAGTGAGAACAGGGACACTGAAGCTTTCTTT.

The chain joins TRBV27 to TRBJ2-1, with D possibly TRBD2 on 6 matching bases. The V end was cut by 2 bases, the J end by 0 bases, with 8 bases between. Per the germline V gene, CDR1 is MNHEY and CDR2 is SMNVEV (reference sequence). The CDR3 has 15 amino acids. The CDR3 protein is CASSLVLASYNEQFF. The CDR3 coding sequence is TGTGCCAGCAGTTTAGTACTAGCCTCCTACAATGAGCAGTTCTTC.

This clone was seen only a few times. The chain uses TRBV9 and TRBJ1-1; no clear D. Between the trimmed V and J ends, which lost 4 bases and 5 bases, there was a span of 9 bases. This CDR3 is built from 12 residues. Germline CDR1 reads SGDLS; CDR2 reads YYNGEE. CDR3 DNA sequence: TGTGCCAGCAGCCCTCAAGGGACTGAAGCTTTCTTT. The encoded protein is CASSPQGTEAFF.

This clone has a single count. This chain links TRBV10-2 with TRBJ2-4; D possibly uses TRBD1 or TRBD2 (5 bases each). V lost 2 bases and J lost 6, with 8 bases in between. The CDR3 runs to 13 residues. CDR1 and CDR2 (germline): WSHSY, SAAADI. The CDR3 coding sequence is TGCGCCAGCAGTGAGGGGACGAGAAACATTCAGTACTTC. It yields the protein CASSEGTRNIQYF.

The rearrangement uses TRBV6-1 and TRBJ2-4; 7 bases match TRBD2. This CDR3 has 15 amino acids. Per the germline V gene, CDR1 is MNHNS and CDR2 is SASEGT. The V gene end was trimmed by 3 bases and the J gene end by 8 bases; junction bases not matched to a gene: 10. In nucleotides, the CDR3 is TGTGCCAGCAGTGATCAGATGGAGCGGGATGACATTCAGTACTTC. Encoded protein: CASSDQMERDDIQYF.

V is TRBV11-2 and J is TRBJ2-3; 8 bases are a match to TRBD2. Per the germline V gene, CDR1 is SGHAT and CDR2 is FQNNGV. V lost 0 bases to trimming and J lost 2 bases; unmatched junction nucleotides: 4. The CDR3 covers 16 residues. The CDR3 bases are TGTGCCAGCAGCTTAGATCCGGGAGGGTACACAGATACGCAGTATTTT. This codes for CASSLDPGGYTDTQYF.

The chain uses TRBV30 and TRBJ2-4; D possibly corresponds to TRBD2 (5 bases). Looked up from germline, CDR1 is GTSNPN and CDR2 is SVGIG (reference sequence). The CDR3 sequence is 14 residues long. V lost 0 bases and J lost 12, with 18 bases in between. The CDR3 here is CAWSVRQASRGQYF. DNA of the CDR3: TGTGCCTGGAGTGTACGTCAGGCCTCCCGGGGTCAGTACTTC.

In its sample, this clone was seen once. The rearrangement uses TRBV13 and TRBJ1-1, with 8 bases aligning to TRBD1. The CDR3 loop spans 17 amino acids. Trimming took 1 base from V and 2 from J; bases not matched to a gene: 9. Germline V CDR1 and CDR2: PRHDT, FYEKMQ (reference sequence). Here the CDR3 DNA reads TGTGCCAGCAGCTTAGAAGGACAGGGATATGGAAACACTGAAGCTTTCTTT. Translated, it gives CASSLEGQGYGNTEAFF. Filled out from reference TRBV13 and TRBJ1-1, the complete variable domain reads AAGVIQSPRHLIKEKRETATLKCYPIPRHDTVYWYQQGPGQDPQFLISFYEKMQSDKGSIPDRFSAQQFSDYHSELNMSSLELGDSALYFCASSLEGQGYGNTEAFFGQGTRLTVV.

The V and J genes are TRBV19 and TRBJ2-1, with 9 bases aligning to TRBD2. The CDR3 is made up of 15 amino acids. Losses at the gene ends were 7 bases for V and 3 bases for J; bases not matched to a gene: 7. CDR1 LNHDA and CDR2 SQIVND come from the germline V gene (reference sequence). The CDR3 nucleotides are TGTGCCAGTACCATAGCGGGAGAGGGCTACAATGAGCAGTTCTTC. It specifies CASTIAGEGYNEQFF.

The chain couples TRBV27 to TRBJ1-1; no reliable D call. The CDR3 length is 13 residues. Germline V lookup: CDR1 MNHEY, CDR2 SMNVEV (reference sequence). The V end was cut by 2 bases, the J end by 0 bases, with 4 bases between. Here the CDR3 DNA reads TGTGCCAGCAGTTTAGGGCTGAACACTGAAGCTTTCTTT. As protein: CASSLGLNTEAFF.

The gene calls are TRBV19 and TRBJ2-2, with 9 bases identical to TRBD2. The CDR3 extends over 18 amino acids. Germline values: CDR1 LNHDA, CDR2 SQIVND (reference sequence). V gave up 3 bases and J gave up 0 bases; unmatched junction bases: 8. The CDR3 DNA is TGTGCCAGTAGTATTGGAGTGGCGGGAGGGGCGAACACCGGGGAGCTGTTTTTT. It translates to CASSIGVAGGANTGELFF.

This sequence joins TRBV7-9 and TRBJ2-3; TRBD1 matches 10 bases. The V gene's germline CDR1 is SEHNR and CDR2 FQNEAQ (reference sequence). Trimming cost V 6 bases and J 5 bases; bases outside gene matches: 11. CDR3 length: 16 residues. CDR3 sequence reads: CASSSDRGQKGDTQYF. CDR3 in DNA: TGTGCCAGCAGTTCCGACAGGGGGCAAAAAGGAGATACGCAGTATTTT.

A single count supports this clone. The chain has TRBV28 and TRBJ2-7, with 7 bases aligning to TRBD2. Trimming at V came to 1 base and at J to 2 bases, leaving 5 bases not matched to a gene. The CDR3 is 15 amino acids. Per germline, CDR1 MDHEN and CDR2 SYDVKM. CDR3: CASSLLREWPYEQYF. CDR3 nucleotide sequence: TGTGCCAGCAGTTTATTGCGGGAGTGGCCCTACGAGCAGTACTTC.